The 18 T cell receptor beta chains given below trace back to one sample, sequenced in a study of OX40 agonist ivuxolimab in advanced cancers. Clones were sequenced by immunoSEQ multiplex PCR, and TCRdb holds only the in-frame ones, with some missing. The sample holds around 50,000 clones, about 88% seen once. Material: CD4+ or CD8+ T cells sorted from blood, obtained in a trial of the OX40 agonist ivuxolimab. The receptors here all came from an adult with an advanced solid tumor such as melanoma, head and neck, liver or kidney cancer.

Details on this clone: At one end the junction does not follow the germline gene, possibly because of a read error. The rearrangement links TRBV19 to TRBJ2-2; 9 bases are a match to TRBD2. This CDR3 region has 14 residues. Germline lookup yields CDR1 LNHDA and CDR2 SQIVND (reference sequence). The CDR3: CASTIAGDTGELFF. The CDR3 nucleotides read TGTGCCAGTACTATAGCGGGGGACACCGGGGAGCTGTTTTTT.

The V gene is TRBV11-2, the J gene TRBJ2-3; 8 bases fit TRBD2. Germline CDR1 is SGHAT and CDR2 is FQNNGV. This CDR3 spans 18 amino acids. V lost 5 bases and J lost 1; bases outside the gene matches: 14. Written as DNA, the CDR3 is TGTGCCAGCAGCGTCTCCCTAATAGCGGGACTGGGCACAGATACGCAGTATTTT. It is translated as CASSVSLIAGLGTDTQYF.

This clone was detected only once. The V call is TRBV6-1, the J call TRBJ1-4; perhaps TRBD1 as D (6 bases). The CDR3 consists of 15 residues. V was clipped by 5 bases and J by 1 base, with 11 bases between them. CDR1 is MNHNS and CDR2 is SASEGT in the germline V gene. The DNA of the CDR3 is TGTGCCAGCAGTACACAGGGTGTAACTAATGAAAAACTGTTTTTT. It is translated as CASSTQGVTNEKLFF.

The chain has TRBV29-1 and TRBJ2-2; D is undetermined. CDR3 length: 13 residues. Germline CDR1 SQVTM, CDR2 ANQGSEA. Trimming took off 5 bases at V and 5 bases at J, with 12 bases between the two ends. Here the CDR3 DNA reads TGCAGCGTTAGGACCCCTGGGACCGGGGAGCTGTTTTTT. The encoded protein is CSVRTPGTGELFF.

The chain recombines TRBV10-3 with TRBJ1-5; D unclear. In germline, CDR1 is ENHRY, CDR2 SYGVKD. The CDR3 totals 13 residues. Trimming stripped 2 bases from V and 10 bases from J, with 12 bases between. As DNA, the CDR3 is TGTGCCATCAGTGAGGGACCTGGGAAACCCCAGCATTTT. Protein: CAISEGPGKPQHF.

V is TRBV28 and J is TRBJ2-7; 7 nucleotides match TRBD1. The CDR3 loop spans 15 amino acids. With 2 bases clipped from V and 3 bases from J, the junction kept 7 bases outside the gene matches. The V gene's germline CDR1 is MDHEN and CDR2 SYDVKM. The CDR3 DNA follows: TGTGCCAGCAGTTTACAGGACAGGCTCCGCTACGAGCAGTACTTC. This encodes CASSLQDRLRYEQYF.

Concerning this clone: Other DNA sequences in the same sample also yield this CDR3. The rearrangement links TRBV5-1 to TRBJ1-6; D is uncertain. Germline V gene sequence: CDR1 SGHRS, CDR2 YFSETQ. CDR3 size: 13 residues. Trimming removed 0 bases from V and 7 bases from J, with 5 bases in between. This CDR3 is CASSLVGNSPLHF. CDR3 sequence (DNA): TGCGCCAGCAGCTTGGTGGGCAATTCACCCCTCCACTTT.

V usage is TRBV5-4 and J usage is TRBJ1-2; TRBD1 is a possible D gene (5 bases). V was clipped by 3 bases and J by 4 bases, with 13 bases between them. CDR3 length equals 14 residues. Germline lookup yields CDR1 SGHNT and CDR2 YYREEE (reference sequence). Here the CDR3 DNA reads TGTGCCAGCAGCTCGTGGGACGGGTTCTATGGCTACACCTTC. Its translation: CASSSWDGFYGYTF.

The chain carries TRBV5-1 and TRBJ2-5; no definite D call. This CDR3 comprises 15 residues. V lost 0 bases and J 1 base, leaving 10 bases between the germline ends. Germline values: CDR1 SGHRS, CDR2 YFSETQ. In DNA, the CDR3 is TGCGCCAGCAGCTTGGACGTGACAACCCAAGAGACCCAGTACTTC. Translating gives CASSLDVTTQETQYF.

The chain employs TRBV5-4 and TRBJ2-7; D not certain. The V gene lost 2 bases and the J gene lost 3 bases, with 9 bases spanning the gap. Germline V gene lookup returns CDR1 SGHNT and CDR2 YYREEE (reference sequence). The CDR3 extends over 13 amino acids. CDR3 coding DNA: TGTGCCAGCAGCTTTTCAGATAACTACGAGCAGTACTTC. Its protein is CASSFSDNYEQYF.

The chain links TRBV9 to TRBJ2-5, with 15 positions matching TRBD2. CDR1 is SGDLS, CDR2 YYNGEE, per germline. J was trimmed by 4 bases and V by 2 bases; bases with no gene match: 6. The CDR3 consists of 17 residues. CDR3 loop: CASSVQGTSGGRETQYF. The CDR3 DNA follows: TGTGCCAGCAGCGTGCAGGGGACTAGCGGGGGGAGAGAGACCCAGTACTTC.

This sequence joins TRBV6-5 and TRBJ1-4; D call uncertain. Per the germline V gene, CDR1 is MNHEY and CDR2 is SVGAGI. The CDR3 is 14 amino acids. V lost 2 bases and J 3 bases, leaving 7 bases between the germline ends. The CDR3, as DNA: TGTGCCAGCAGTTACGGGGAGTCTAATGAAAAACTGTTTTTT. Amino acid sequence: CASSYGESNEKLFF.

J is TRBJ1-1 and V is TRBV4-1; tentative D call: TRBD1 (5 bases). V lost 4 bases, J lost 1 base, and 13 bases lay in between. The CDR3 runs 15 residues. Germline CDR1 is MGHRA and CDR2 is YSYEKL. Here the CDR3 DNA reads TGCGCCAGCAGCCGCGGGGACTTCCAGAACACTGAAGCTTTCTTT. This gives the protein CASSRGDFQNTEAFF.

The chain combines TRBV14 with TRBJ1-1; D gene ambiguous. V gave up 1 base and J gave up 1 base, with 7 bases separating them. The CDR3 length is 14 residues. In germline, CDR1 is SGHDN, CDR2 FVKESK. This chain's CDR3 is CASSQALGNTEAFF. Written as DNA, the CDR3 is TGTGCCAGCAGCCAAGCACTCGGGAACACTGAAGCTTTCTTT. Variable domain in full (rest from reference TRBV14 and TRBJ1-1): EAGVTQFPSHSVIEKGQTVTLRCDPISGHDNLYWYRRVMGKEIKFLLHFVKESKQDESGMPNNRFLAERTGGTYSTLKVQPAELEDSGVYFCASSQALGNTEAFFGQGTRLTVV.

The chain links TRBV28 to TRBJ2-1; 13 nucleotides match TRBD2. Germline V gene data show CDR1 as MDHEN and CDR2 as SYDVKM. Losses at the gene ends were 5 bases for V and 6 bases for J; bases not matched to a gene: 4. This CDR3 region has 15 residues. DNA for the CDR3: TGTGCCAGCAGTCGAACTAGCGGGAGGGCCAATGAGCAGTTCTTC. The encoded protein is CASSRTSGRANEQFF.

The chain links TRBV10-3 to TRBJ2-2, with TRBD2 identical over 8 bases. Looked up from germline, CDR1 is ENHRY and CDR2 is SYGVKD. The CDR3 is 14 amino acids. The trim removed 6 bases at V and 0 bases at J, leaving 0 bases unmatched. For the CDR3, the DNA is TGTGCCATCAGACTAGCGGCGAACACCGGGGAGCTGTTTTTT. This gives the protein CAIRLAANTGELFF.

The chain combines TRBV7-9 with TRBJ1-1; no reliable D call. Trimming took 1 base from V and 1 from J, leaving 7 bases between them. Germline V gene data show CDR1 as SEHNR and CDR2 as FQNEAQ (reference sequence). This CDR3 has 14 residues. This CDR3 is CASSLGIRNTEAFF. The CDR3 bases are TGTGCCAGCAGCTTAGGGATACGGAACACTGAAGCTTTCTTT.

This rearrangement joins TRBV29-1 to TRBJ2-1; no reliable D call. CDR3 length: 13 amino acids. The ends were cut back, 4 bases at V and 9 bases at J, with 16 bases in the middle. In germline, CDR1 is SQVTM, CDR2 ANQGSEA. CDR3 in DNA: TGCAGCGTTGTAGGGTTAGGCTTGGGTGAGCAGTTCTTC. Encoded protein: CSVVGLGLGEQFF.